The 14 T cell receptor beta chains given below trace back to one sample, sequenced in a study of blood T cell repertoires in COVID-19. Measured with immunoSEQ multiplex PCR; TCRdb has only the in-frame clones, and not every one. The sample carries about 39,000 clones, around 80% recorded once. Sequencing was carried out using peripheral blood. The receptors were gathered from a man aged 60-69 years in a cohort sampled during active COVID-19.

The chain recombines TRBV29-1 with TRBJ2-3; the D gene is possibly TRBD1 (6 bases). The CDR3 sequence is 14 residues long. Trimming removed 5 bases at V and 3 bases at J, with 15 bases between. Germline lookup yields CDR1 SQVTM and CDR2 ANQGSEA. CDR3 coding DNA: TGCAGCGTTCAACCCCGGACAGTTACAGATACGCAGTATTTT. Amino acids: CSVQPRTVTDTQYF.

This clone has a single count. The V gene is TRBV27, the J gene TRBJ2-5; 12 bases agree with TRBD2. The V and J ends lost 3 bases and 4 bases, in that order; junction bases with no gene match: 6. The CDR3 spans 16 residues. Per the germline V gene, CDR1 is MNHEY and CDR2 is SMNVEV (reference sequence). The CDR3 protein is CASSLSSGRALETQYF. The CDR3 DNA reads TGTGCCAGCAGTTTGTCTAGCGGGAGGGCCCTAGAGACCCAGTACTTC.

The gene calls are TRBV6-5 and TRBJ2-1, with D possibly TRBD1 on 6 matching bases. Germline V gene sequence: CDR1 MNHEY, CDR2 SVGAGI. The CDR3 contains 14 residues. V dropped 6 bases and J dropped 10 bases, with 19 bases sitting between them. In nucleotides, the CDR3 is TGTGCCAGCAGGCAGGGTAGGGGGAATTTGGAGCAGTTCTTC. This encodes CASRQGRGNLEQFF.

The J gene is TRBJ1-5, the V gene TRBV7-8; no firm D call. The ends were cut back, 1 base at V and 1 base at J, with 8 bases in the middle. CDR1 and CDR2 (germline): SGHVS, FQNEAQ. The CDR3 totals 15 residues. The CDR3 is CASSLGGSSNQPQHF. The CDR3, as DNA: TGTGCCAGCAGCTTAGGCGGCAGCAGCAATCAGCCCCAGCATTTT.

J is TRBJ2-3 and V is TRBV6-5; D is unclear. The V gene lost 6 bases and the J gene lost 6 bases, with 13 bases spanning the gap. Germline loops: CDR1 MNHEY, CDR2 SVGAGI. The CDR3 runs to 13 residues. CDR3 sequence (DNA): TGTGCCAGCAGCCCCACGGGTACCGATACGCAGTATTTT. This sequence encodes CASSPTGTDTQYF.

Only one count was recorded for this clone. In DNA form, the CDR3 reads TGTGCCACCAGCAGGCGACTAGCGGGAGGGGGAGATACGCAGTATTTT. The encoded protein is CATSRRLAGGGDTQYF. The chain uses TRBV15 and TRBJ2-3; TRBD2 agrees at 14 bases. CDR3 length: 16 residues. With 3 bases clipped from V and 5 bases from J, the junction kept 4 bases outside the gene matches. Per germline, CDR1 LNHNV and CDR2 YYDKDF (reference sequence). Variable domain in full (rest from reference TRBV15 and TRBJ2-3): DAMVIQNPRYQVTQFGKPVTLSCSQTLNHNVMYWYQQKSSQAPKLLFHYYDKDFNNEADTPDNFQSRRPNTSFCFLDIRSPGLGDTAMYLCATSRRLAGGGDTQYFGPGTRLTVL.

This chain links TRBV24-1 with TRBJ2-3; tentative D call: TRBD1 (6 bases). This CDR3 comprises 16 residues. Germline V lookup: CDR1 KGHDR, CDR2 SFDVKD. Trimming removed 2 bases at V and 2 bases at J, with 13 bases between. In DNA, the CDR3 is TGTGCCACCAGTGATTCCTCGGGACACCCCACAGATACGCAGTATTTT. Residues: CATSDSSGHPTDTQYF.

This clone was picked up one time. J is TRBJ2-2 and V is TRBV3-1 (or the pseudogene TRBV3-2), with 7 bases fitting TRBD2. The junction had 4 bases not matched to a gene; V was cut back by 4 bases and J by 5 bases. The CDR3 sequence is 14 residues long. Germline loops: CDR1 LGHDT, CDR2 YNNKEL (reference sequence). For the CDR3, the DNA is TGTGCCAGCAGCCCGTCGGGGGGTACCGGGGAGCTGTTTTTT. As protein: CASSPSGGTGELFF.

V usage is TRBV4-1 and J usage is TRBJ1-5, with D tentatively TRBD1 (5 bases). In germline, CDR1 is MGHRA, CDR2 YSYEKL. The CDR3 totals 15 residues. The ends were cut back, 1 base at V and 2 bases at J, with 9 bases in the middle. The CDR3 loop reads CASSQGRGGNQPQHF. Written as DNA, the CDR3 is TGCGCCAGCAGCCAAGGCCGGGGGGGCAATCAGCCCCAGCATTTT.

In the case of this clone: Other DNA sequences in this specimen translate into the identical CDR3. This rearrangement joins TRBV7-2 to TRBJ2-5; D ambiguous. Germline V gene lookup returns CDR1 SGHTA and CDR2 FQGNSA. Trimming took 0 bases from V and 5 from J, leaving 13 bases between them. The CDR3 extends over 15 amino acids. In nucleotides, the CDR3 is TGTGCCAGCAGCTTAGCATCTGGTCAACGGGAGACCCAGTACTTC. This sequence encodes CASSLASGQRETQYF.

The chain has TRBV24-1 and TRBJ2-1, with TRBD2 as a possible D gene (5 bases). V gave up 4 bases and J gave up 3 bases, with 15 bases separating them. CDR3 length: 16 residues. CDR1 is KGHDR, CDR2 SFDVKD, per germline. The CDR3 DNA is TGTGCCACCAGTGACCCAGACGGGAAGCACTACAATGAGCAGTTCTTC. Its translation is CATSDPDGKHYNEQFF.

This clone was observed a few times. The chain carries TRBV7-9 and TRBJ2-4, with D possibly being TRBD2 (5 bases). Deletions cut 1 base from V and 12 bases from J, with 10 bases between. There are 12 residues in the CDR3. Germline V gene lookup returns CDR1 SEHNR and CDR2 FQNEAQ (reference sequence). The CDR3, as DNA: TGTGCCAGCAGCTTAGGAGGGAACCCTCAGTACTTC. This gives the protein CASSLGGNPQYF.

This clone was recorded a few times. The chain is built from TRBV4-2 and TRBJ2-1, with TRBD2 matching 13 bases. V shed 0 bases, J shed 6 bases, and the junction held 5 bases outside the gene matches. Germline loops: CDR1 LGHNA, CDR2 YNFKEQ. This CDR3 region has 17 residues. The CDR3 DNA follows: TGTGCCAGCAGCCAAGAACGGACTAGCGGGAGAATCAATGAGCAGTTCTTC. Encoded protein: CASSQERTSGRINEQFF.

J is TRBJ2-1 and V is TRBV7-8; 12 bases align to TRBD2. Germline V gives CDR1 SGHVS, CDR2 FQNEAQ. The CDR3 sequence is 16 residues long. J gave up 5 bases and V 5 bases, and 7 bases lay outside the gene matches. The CDR3 spells CASSTTGTSGHNEQFF. In DNA form, the CDR3 reads TGTGCCAGCAGCACCACCGGGACTAGCGGGCACAATGAGCAGTTCTTC.